This TCR beta chain was identified in a study of beta chain features in type 1 diabetes. Expressed TCRB transcripts got sequenced, as all isolated RNA was reverse transcribed. The assay was immunoSEQ multiplex PCR, and TCRdb's table has in-frame clones only and misses some. Of hundreds of thousands of clones listed, about an eighth are singletons. Trimming shortened V by 8 bases and J by 4 bases, and 7 bases separated the two germline ends. The CDR3 contains 11 residues. The germline CDR1 and CDR2 sequences are SEHNR and FQNEAQ (reference sequence). General study results and limits: Among type 1 diabetes patients, VDJ junctions had fewer insertions and more deletions. HLA effects on TCRB rearrangement stayed unresolved here. When Type 1 diabetes patients were examined, their TCRB CDR3s proved moderately but significantly shorter in all four CD4+ subsets.

A single heparinised draw of approximately 0.12 L on average was taken per donor. In all sorted populations, purity surpassed 95%. This clone was found a few times. Its antigen remains unidentified. The TCR comes from a man in his late teens or twenties with type 1 diabetes. The rearrangement joins TRBV7-9 to TRBJ2-3; no definite D call. The sequencing sample was made of naive CD4+ T cells from blood. CDR3 in amino acids: CASARADTQYF. CDR3 in DNA: TGTGCCAGCGCCCGCGCAGATACGCAGTATTTT. The entire variable domain, with the rest obtained from reference TRBV7-9 and TRBJ2-3, is as follows: DTGVSQNPRHKITKRGQNVTFRCDPISEHNRLYWYRQTLGQGPEFLTYFQNEAQLEKSRLLSDRFSAERPKGSFSTLEIQRTEQGDSAMYLCASARADTQYFGPGTRLTVL.